A selection of T cell receptor beta chains follows, all from one sample in a study of cytomegalovirus exposure and HLA in healthy donors. Profiled with immunoSEQ multiplex PCR; TCRdb holds only in-frame clones, not every one. This table has some 96,000 clones, 60% to 80% appearing once. The sequencing input was PBMCs. These receptors all stem from a woman aged 55-70 years in good health and CMV-seropositive. Each CDR3 is given with its conserved first and last residue. The D gene is left open where the match is weak. Rows give clone size only sometimes, using once, few, many, or a class for an expanded clone.

>15|TRBD2|.|TRBV5-1|TRBJ2-7
CASSPRLAGGDEQYF
TGCGCCAGCAGCCCTCGTCTAGCGGGAGGCGACGAGCAGTACTTC
>13|.|once|TRBV11-2|TRBJ2-7
CASSLTGRDEQYF
TGTGCCAGCAGCTTAACAGGGAGAGACGAGCAGTACTTC
>16|.|.|TRBV6-1|TRBJ1-1
CASSEFRSRLNTEAFF
TGTGCCAGCAGTGAATTTCGGAGCAGACTGAACACTGAAGCTTTCTTT
>15|.|.|TRBV6-5|TRBJ2-3
CASSYIGGSTDTQYF
TGTGCCAGCAGTTACATTGGCGGGAGCACAGATACGCAGTATTTT
>13|.|.|TRBV4-1|TRBJ2-7
CASSQAGVDEQYF
TGCGCCAGCAGCCAAGCCGGGGTGGACGAGCAGTACTTC
>14|.|few|TRBV19|TRBJ2-2
CASSIGGSAGELFF
TGTGCCAGTAGTATAGGTGGGAGCGCCGGGGAGCTGTTTTTT
>15|TRBD1|.|TRBV30|TRBJ1-3
CAWTTGQGSGNTIYF
TGTGCCTGGACGACGGGACAGGGCTCTGGAAACACCATATATTTT
>15|TRBD1|.|TRBV19|TRBJ1-1
CASSESTGMGTEAFF
TGTGCCAGTAGTGAATCGACAGGGATGGGCACTGAAGCTTTCTTT
>13|TRBD1|.|TRBV2|TRBJ1-1
CASSGQGLTEAFF
TGTGCCAGCAGTGGACAGGGTCTGACTGAAGCTTTCTTT
>13|TRBD2|.|TRBV7-3|TRBJ2-7
CASSPGGAYEQCF
TGTGCCAGCAGCCCCGGGGGGGCCTACGAGCAGTGCTTC
>14|.|.|TRBV5-1|TRBJ2-1
CASSLAGSYNEQFF
TGCGCCAGCAGCTTGGCAGGCTCCTACAATGAGCAGTTCTTC
>15|TRBD1|.|TRBV9|TRBJ2-1
CASSVGTGVYNEQFF
TGTGCCAGCAGCGTAGGGACAGGGGTCTACAATGAGCAGTTCTTC
>17|TRBD2|.|TRBV4-1|TRBJ2-3
CASSQHEGGSRADTQYF
TGCGCCAGCAGCCAACACGAAGGCGGGAGTCGCGCAGATACGCAGTATTTT
>14|.|.|TRBV30|TRBJ2-2
CAWGSGVITGELFF
TGTGCCTGGGGAAGCGGTGTAATAACCGGGGAGCTGTTTTTT
>16|.|.|TRBV9|TRBJ1-2
CASSAPGGGRYDGYTF
TGTGCCAGCAGCGCCCCCGGGGGGGGCCGGTATGATGGCTACACCTTC
>13|TRBD2|.|TRBV2|TRBJ2-5
CAASRGRRETQYF
TGTGCCGCTAGCCGCGGGAGACGAGAGACCCAGTACTTC
>12|.|.|TRBV7-9|TRBJ1-5
CSSSLAGGPQHF
TGTTCCAGCAGCTTAGCGGGGGGGCCCCAGCATTTT
>11|.|.|TRBV20-1|TRBJ1-2
CSARRYNGYTF
TGCAGTGCTAGGCGGTACAATGGCTACACCTTC
>13|.|.|TRBV19|TRBJ2-7
CASSLLSGYEQYF
TGTGCCAGTAGCCTCCTATCGGGGTACGAGCAGTACTTC
>15|.|.|TRBV19|TRBJ1-3
CASSMTEYSGNTIYF
TGTGCCAGTAGCATGACGGAGTACTCTGGAAACACCATATATTTT
>16|TRBD2|once|TRBV5-4|TRBJ2-1
CASSTTGTSGMYEQFF
TGTGCCAGCAGTACAACCGGGACTAGCGGGATGTATGAGCAGTTCTTC
>13|.|.|TRBV5-1|TRBJ1-1
CASSENLNTEAFF
TGCGCCAGCAGTGAAAACTTGAACACTGAAGCTTTCTTT
>13|.|once|TRBV30|TRBJ1-6
CAWRGGGNSPLHF
TGTGCCTGGAGGGGCGGGGGTAATTCACCCCTCCACTTT
>14|TRBD1|.|TRBV6-5|TRBJ2-2
CASRDRVGTGELFF
TGTGCCAGCAGGGACAGGGTCGGGACCGGGGAGCTGTTTTTT
>15|.|.|TRBV19|TRBJ2-3
CASSAYRASTDTQYF
TGTGCCAGTAGTGCCTACAGGGCTAGCACAGATACGCAGTATTTT
>18|TRBD2|.|TRBV28|TRBJ2-5
CASSLWGTSPMKRETQYF
TGTGCCAGCAGTTTATGGGGGACTAGCCCCATGAAAAGGGAGACCCAGTACTTC
>13|TRBD1|.|TRBV29-1|TRBJ2-7
CSVATGTGNEQYF
TGCAGCGTTGCCACCGGGACAGGTAACGAGCAGTACTTC
>13|.|.|TRBV5-6|TRBJ2-7
CASSFQGSYEQYF
TGTGCCAGCAGCTTCCAGGGATCCTACGAGCAGTACTTC
>13|.|.|TRBV18|TRBJ2-3
CASLHGGGDTQYF
TGTGCCAGCTTGCACGGGGGAGGAGATACGCAGTATTTT
>16|TRBD1|.|TRBV7-6|TRBJ1-1
CASSERYRGPNTEAFF
TGTGCCAGCAGCGAAAGATACAGGGGCCCGAACACTGAAGCTTTCTTT
>15|TRBD1|.|TRBV5-8|TRBJ1-1
CASSLDDSYYRGAFF
TGTGCCAGCAGCTTGGACGACAGTTATTACAGGGGAGCTTTCTTT
>15|TRBD1|.|TRBV5-1|TRBJ2-3
CASSAGTGVTDTQYF
TGCGCCAGCAGCGCAGGGACAGGGGTCACAGATACGCAGTATTTT
>13|.|.|TRBV29-1|TRBJ2-7
CSVGSRASREQYF
TGCAGCGTTGGGTCGAGGGCTTCCCGCGAGCAGTACTTC
>14|.|.|TRBV15|TRBJ2-7
CATAEAGTSYEQYF
TGTGCCACCGCAGAGGCGGGAACCTCCTACGAGCAGTACTTC
>17|TRBD1|once|TRBV9|TRBJ1-2
CASSVGAGGEGYRGYTF
TGTGCCAGCAGCGTAGGAGCAGGGGGCGAGGGATACCGGGGCTACACCTTC
>14|.|.|TRBV6-5|TRBJ1-1
CASSQGSGNTEAFF
TGTGCCAGCAGCCAGGGGTCAGGAAACACTGAAGCTTTCTTT
>16|TRBD1|.|TRBV27|TRBJ1-5
CASSLRTGISNQPQHF
TGTGCCAGCAGTTTACGGACAGGGATTAGCAATCAGCCCCAGCATTTT
>12|.|.|TRBV6-5|TRBJ1-2
CASRAIGYGYTF
TGTGCCAGCAGGGCAATTGGCTATGGCTACACCTTC
>13|.|.|TRBV11-3|TRBJ1-1
CASSLGRNTEAFF
TGTGCCAGCAGCTTAGGGAGGAACACTGAAGCTTTCTTT
>16|TRBD2|.|TRBV4-2|TRBJ2-7
CASSQDRQRGTYEQYF
TGTGCCAGCAGCCAAGATAGACAGCGGGGGACCTACGAGCAGTACTTC
>16|.|.|TRBV5-6|TRBJ2-7
CASSRLSGTDSYEQYF
TGTGCCAGCAGCCGGCTTAGCGGGACAGACTCCTACGAGCAGTACTTC
>11|.|.|TRBV5-6|TRBJ2-5
CASSLSETQYF
TGTGCCAGCAGCCTTTCTGAGACCCAGTACTTC
>11|.|once|TRBV28|TRBJ1-2
CASSLAFGYTF
TGTGCCAGTAGTCTGGCTTTTGGCTACACCTTC
>12|.|.|TRBV6-5|TRBJ2-1
CASSSSRNEQFF
TGTGCCAGCAGTTCCTCGAGGAATGAGCAGTTCTTC
>15|.|.|TRBV4-2|TRBJ1-4
CASSQAGNSNEKLFF
TGTGCCAGCAGCCAGGCCGGGAATTCTAATGAAAAACTGTTTTTT
>16|TRBD2|.|TRBV2|TRBJ2-1
CASSLGGLAGVNEQFF
TGTGCCAGCAGCCTAGGTGGGCTAGCGGGAGTCAATGAGCAGTTCTTC
>13|.|.|TRBV4-2|TRBJ2-1
CASSQDVRGEQFF
TGTGCCAGCAGCCAAGATGTTAGAGGGGAGCAGTTCTTC
>19|TRBD1|.|TRBV7-8|TRBJ1-1
CASSFRPGQGHRLDTEAFF
TGTGCCAGCAGCTTTAGACCGGGACAGGGGCATCGATTGGACACTGAAGCTTTCTTT
>14|.|.|TRBV7-2|TRBJ2-6
CASSRAAGANVLTF
TGTGCCAGCAGCCGCGCGGCTGGGGCCAACGTCCTGACTTTC
>12|.|few|TRBV28|TRBJ1-4
CASSLFLEKLFF
TGTGCCAGCAGTTTATTCCTGGAAAAACTGTTTTTT
>13|.|.|TRBV27|TRBJ2-7
CASSWSSRDEQYF
TGTGCCAGCAGTTGGTCTAGCAGAGACGAGCAGTACTTC